Presented here are 3 T cell receptor beta chains from one specimen sequenced in a study of shared clonotypes between healthy human individuals (dated by TCRdb to about 2020). The library came from the immunoSEQ multiplex PCR assay. TCRdb carries this immuneACCESS record with in-frame sequences only. Its versions omit some clonotypes, under half of them owing to an unresolved V gene in the studies checked, with the rest unexplained. This sample comprises about 2.4 million clones, 90% to 95% of them detected only once. Over 0.12% of the sample is held by the ten biggest clonotypes. The sample was naive CD4+ T cells sorted from blood. What the cell subset or site label conveys for this sample: CD45RA+ positively selected. The source of these receptors is a young man in good health.

The rearrangement joins TRBV10-1 to TRBJ2-1; TRBD2 is a possible D gene (6 bases). Germline loops: CDR1 WNHNN, CDR2 SYGVQD (reference sequence). The V end was cut by 4 bases, the J end by 8 bases, with 12 bases between. The CDR3 is 13 amino acids. The CDR3 loop is CASSGGVRDEQFF. Written as DNA, the CDR3 is TGCGCCAGCAGTGGGGGGGTCCGAGATGAGCAGTTCTTC.

The gene calls are TRBV5-1 and TRBJ2-5; D ambiguous. In germline, CDR1 is SGHRS, CDR2 YFSETQ. The CDR3 length is 15 residues. Trimming removed 5 bases at V and 1 base at J, with 15 bases between. The CDR3 reads CASRPSTVVQETQYF. The CDR3 bases are TGCGCCAGCAGACCCTCTACAGTGGTCCAAGAGACCCAGTACTTC.

This chain links TRBV7-8 with TRBJ2-1; D possibly corresponds to TRBD2 (5 bases). The CDR3 is made up of 15 amino acids. Trimming removed 4 bases from V and 4 bases from J, with 14 bases in between. From germline, CDR1 is SGHVS and CDR2 FQNEAQ. In DNA form, the CDR3 reads TGTGCCAGCAGCTATGTGGCCGGGATTTACAATGAGCAGTTCTTC. This encodes CASSYVAGIYNEQFF.